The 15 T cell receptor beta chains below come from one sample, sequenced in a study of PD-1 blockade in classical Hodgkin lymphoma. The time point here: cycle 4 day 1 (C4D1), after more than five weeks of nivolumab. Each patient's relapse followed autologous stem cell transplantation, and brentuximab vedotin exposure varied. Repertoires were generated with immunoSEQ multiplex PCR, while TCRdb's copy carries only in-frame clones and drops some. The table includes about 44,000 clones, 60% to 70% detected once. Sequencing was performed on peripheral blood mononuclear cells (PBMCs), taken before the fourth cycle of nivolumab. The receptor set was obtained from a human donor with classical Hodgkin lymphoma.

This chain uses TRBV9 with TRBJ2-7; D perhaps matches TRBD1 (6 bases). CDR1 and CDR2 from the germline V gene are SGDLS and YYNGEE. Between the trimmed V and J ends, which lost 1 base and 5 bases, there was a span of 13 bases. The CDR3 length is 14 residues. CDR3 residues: CASSVPPEGDEQYF. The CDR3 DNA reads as TGTGCCAGCAGCGTACCCCCAGAGGGGGACGAGCAGTACTTC.

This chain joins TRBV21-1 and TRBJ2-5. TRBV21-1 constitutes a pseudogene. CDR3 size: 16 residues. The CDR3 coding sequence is TGTGCCAGCAGCCTTAGGGAAGGAACCCACCAAGAGACCCAGTACTTC. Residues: CASSLREGTHQETQYF.

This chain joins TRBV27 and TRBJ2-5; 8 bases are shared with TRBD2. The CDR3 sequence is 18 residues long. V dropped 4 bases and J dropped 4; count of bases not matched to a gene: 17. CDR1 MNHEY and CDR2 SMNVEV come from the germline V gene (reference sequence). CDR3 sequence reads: CASSSGSGAPSWIETQYF. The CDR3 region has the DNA TGTGCCAGCAGTTCGGGTAGCGGGGCCCCATCGTGGATAGAGACCCAGTACTTC.

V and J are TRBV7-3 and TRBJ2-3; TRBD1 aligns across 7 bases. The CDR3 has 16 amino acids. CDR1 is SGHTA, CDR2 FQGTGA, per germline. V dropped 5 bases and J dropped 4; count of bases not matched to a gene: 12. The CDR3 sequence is CASSTTTGISSDTQYF. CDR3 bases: TGTGCCAGCAGCACAACGACAGGGATCTCCTCAGATACGCAGTATTTT.

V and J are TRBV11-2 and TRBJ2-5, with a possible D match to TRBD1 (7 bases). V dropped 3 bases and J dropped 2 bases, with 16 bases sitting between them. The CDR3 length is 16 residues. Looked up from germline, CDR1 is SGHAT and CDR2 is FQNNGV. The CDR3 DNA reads TGTGCCAGCAGCTTCCCTATACAGGGGAGGCAAGAGACCCAGTACTTC. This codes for CASSFPIQGRQETQYF.

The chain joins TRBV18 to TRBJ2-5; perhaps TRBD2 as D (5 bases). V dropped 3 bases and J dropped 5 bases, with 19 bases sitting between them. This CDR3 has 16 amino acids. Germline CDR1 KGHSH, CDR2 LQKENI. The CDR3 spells CASSPGLIRAEETQYF. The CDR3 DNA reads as TGTGCCAGCTCACCCGGACTGATAAGGGCGGAGGAGACCCAGTACTTC.

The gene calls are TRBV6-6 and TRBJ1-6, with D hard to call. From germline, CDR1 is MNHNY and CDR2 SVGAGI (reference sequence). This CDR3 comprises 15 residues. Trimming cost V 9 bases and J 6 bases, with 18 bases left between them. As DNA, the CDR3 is TGTGCCAGTTGTCCCGAGGGTACTCTTAATTCACCCCTCCACTTT. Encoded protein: CASCPEGTLNSPLHF.

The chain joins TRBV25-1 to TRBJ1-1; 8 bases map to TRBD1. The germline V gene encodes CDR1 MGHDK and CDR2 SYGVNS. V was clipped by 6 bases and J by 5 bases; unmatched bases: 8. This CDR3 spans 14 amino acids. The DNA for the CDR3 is TGTGCCAGCAGAGCGCAGGGGGCTGGAACTGAAGCTTTCTTT. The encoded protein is CASRAQGAGTEAFF.

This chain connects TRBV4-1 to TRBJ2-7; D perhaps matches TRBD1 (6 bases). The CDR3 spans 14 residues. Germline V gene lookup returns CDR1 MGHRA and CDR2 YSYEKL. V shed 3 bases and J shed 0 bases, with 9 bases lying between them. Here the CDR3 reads CASSHRDISYEQYF. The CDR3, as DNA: TGCGCCAGCAGCCACCGGGACATCTCCTACGAGCAGTACTTC.

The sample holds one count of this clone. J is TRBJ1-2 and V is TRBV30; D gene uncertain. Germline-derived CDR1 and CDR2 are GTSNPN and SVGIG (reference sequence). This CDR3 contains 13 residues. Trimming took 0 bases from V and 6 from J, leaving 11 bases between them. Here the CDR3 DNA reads TGTGCCTGGAGTGTACAGTTAGCAGATGGCTACACCTTC. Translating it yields CAWSVQLADGYTF.

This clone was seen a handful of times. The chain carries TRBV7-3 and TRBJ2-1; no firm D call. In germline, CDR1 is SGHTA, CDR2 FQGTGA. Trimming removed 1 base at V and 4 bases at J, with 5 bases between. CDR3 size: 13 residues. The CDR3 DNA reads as TGTGCCAGCAGCTTAAACGGATACAATGAGCAGTTCTTC. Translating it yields CASSLNGYNEQFF.

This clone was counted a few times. The CDR3 DNA is TGTGCCAGCAGTGAATTGGGGGGTTTGTGGAATGAGCAGTTCTTC. This translates into CASSELGGLWNEQFF. This chain uses TRBV6-1 with TRBJ2-1, with D perhaps matching TRBD2 (6 bases). Germline CDR1 reads MNHNS; CDR2 reads SASEGT. Trimming removed 2 bases from V and 7 bases from J, with 15 bases in between. CDR3 length equals 15 residues.

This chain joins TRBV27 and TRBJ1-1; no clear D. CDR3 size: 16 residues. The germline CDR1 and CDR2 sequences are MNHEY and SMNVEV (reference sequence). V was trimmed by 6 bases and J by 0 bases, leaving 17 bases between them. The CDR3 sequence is CASSYEAGKMNTEAFF. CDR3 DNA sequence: TGTGCCAGCAGCTATGAAGCGGGAAAGATGAACACTGAAGCTTTCTTT.

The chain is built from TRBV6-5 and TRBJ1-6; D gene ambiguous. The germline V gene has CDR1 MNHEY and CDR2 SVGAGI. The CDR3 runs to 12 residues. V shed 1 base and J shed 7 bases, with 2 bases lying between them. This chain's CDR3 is CASSYLNSPLHF. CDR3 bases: TGTGCCAGCAGTTACTTAAATTCACCCCTCCACTTT.

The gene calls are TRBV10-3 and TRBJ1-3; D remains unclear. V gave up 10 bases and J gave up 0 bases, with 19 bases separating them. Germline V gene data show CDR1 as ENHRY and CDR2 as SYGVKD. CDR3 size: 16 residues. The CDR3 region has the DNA TGTGCCACCGCACGGGATGAAGCTCTCTCTGGAAACACCATATATTTT. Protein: CATARDEALSGNTIYF.